One sample yielded the 6 T cell receptor beta chains listed below, sequenced in a study of vaccination and CD4 T cells after COVID-19 (dated by TCRdb to 2022 to 2024). The meaning of the sample's treatment or condition label: approximately 11-day PBMC culture with coronavirus spike peptide pools or control peptides (ViraFEST assay). Receptor libraries were prepared by PCR. The run used an Illumina iSeq 100. DNA from cultured CD4+ T cells underwent TCR sequencing with the Oncomine TCR Beta short-read assay at the Johns Hopkins FTIC core. TCRdb reprocessed the public reads (quality trimming at Q25 with fastp, clone calling with MiXCR) and kept in-frame beta chains. Identical CDR3 protein sequences are pooled into one entry, listed with their most common genes and DNA. Across this sample there are more than 10,000 distinct CDR3 sequences, with more than 30% seen only once. About 13% of the sample is held by the ten biggest clonotypes.

Their target antigens are unknown. Sequences were derived from CD4+ T cells from blood, cultured in vitro, sampled after SARS-CoV-2 vaccination. These TCRs come from a human donor who had recovered from COVID-19.

The chain employs TRBV30 and TRBJ2-7; no clear D gene. The CDR3 extends over 11 amino acids. Trimming removed 5 bases at V and 6 bases at J, with 11 bases between. Germline values: CDR1 GTSNPN, CDR2 SVGIG (reference sequence). CDR3 bases: TGTGCCTGGGCAACAGTGCGCGAGCAGTACTTC. It encodes CAWATVREQYF.

The chain combines TRBV10-3 with TRBJ2-5, with a weak D call TRBD2 (7 bases). The CDR3 extends over 17 amino acids. Trimming took 4 bases from V and 4 from J, leaving 22 bases between them. The V gene's germline CDR1 is ENHRY and CDR2 SYGVKD. Written as DNA, the CDR3 is TGTGCCATCAGTGGCCCCTATAGGGGGGAGCGGGGAGAGACCCAGTACTTC. Protein sequence: CAISGPYRGERGETQYF.

Concerning this clonotype itself: This clone may be a read error of a much larger clone one base away. The V gene is TRBV6-2 or TRBV6-3, the J gene TRBJ1-1; 7 nucleotides match TRBD1. The CDR3 contains 13 residues. Trimming removed 5 bases from V and 8 bases from J; junction bases left unmatched: 8. CDR1 and CDR2 from the germline V gene are MNHEY and SVGEGT. In DNA, the CDR3 is TGTGCCAGCAGTCGCCTGACAGGGCACGAAGCTTTCTTT. Its protein is CASSRLTGHEAFF.

This clonotype turned up a few times. The chain links TRBV6-2 or TRBV6-3 to TRBJ2-1, with 7 bases identical to TRBD1. The CDR3 extends over 16 amino acids. Losses at the gene ends were 0 bases for V and 0 bases for J; bases not matched to a gene: 2. Germline assignment: CDR1 MNHEY and CDR2 SVGEGT. CDR3 residues: CASSYSTGSSYNEQFF. DNA for the CDR3: TGTGCCAGCAGTTACTCGACAGGGAGCTCCTACAATGAGCAGTTCTTC.

This clonotype has just a few counts. V usage is TRBV20-1 and J usage is TRBJ1-1; D ambiguous. This CDR3 is 13 amino acids long. The ends were cut back, 5 bases at V and 5 bases at J, with 15 bases in the middle. The germline V gene has CDR1 DFQATT and CDR2 SNEGSKA (reference sequence). The CDR3 is CSAQTPGGTEAFF. As DNA, the CDR3 is TGCAGTGCTCAGACCCCTGGAGGGACTGAAGCTTTCTTT.

This clonotype was seen more than once but under ten times. The chain uses TRBV7-2 and TRBJ2-7; perhaps TRBD2 as D (5 bases). The ends were cut back, 4 bases at V and 3 bases at J, with 10 bases in the middle. CDR1 SGHTA and CDR2 FQGNSA come from the germline V gene. CDR3 size: 13 residues. The CDR3 spells CASSSGLLYEQYF. In nucleotides, the CDR3 is TGTGCCAGCAGCTCCGGACTCCTCTACGAGCAGTACTTC.